The next 21 T cell receptor beta chains were all read from a single sample in a study of T cells after yellow fever vaccination (dated by TCRdb to about 2019). The label giving this sample's treatment or condition can be read as: live attenuated yellow fever vaccine strain. The library was made by 5' RACE. Sequencing relied on an Illumina HiSeq 2500. In TCRdb, the public reads were trimmed at Q25 with fastp and aligned with MiXCR, with productive beta chains retained. CDR3 protein duplicates are merged, each entry listing the most common genes and DNA. The sample table contains approximately 300,000 distinct CDR3 sequences; only one count was recorded for 6.5% to 8.5% of them. The ten largest account for 18% of the sample. The material was PBMCs, obtained around 45 days after the first yellow fever vaccination. All receptors derive from a young man who received the YFV17D yellow fever vaccine.

This clonotype was observed a handful of times. CDR3 DNA sequence: TGCAGCGTTGTTAAGGAGAACCAAGAGACCCAGTACTTC. Residues: CSVVKENQETQYF. This sequence joins TRBV29-1 and TRBJ2-5; no definite D call. The CDR3 is made up of 13 amino acids. The ends were cut back, 4 bases at V and 0 bases at J, with 9 bases in the middle. Germline-derived CDR1 and CDR2 are SQVTM and ANQGSEA.

There are a few counts of this clonotype. This chain joins TRBV5-1 and TRBJ2-2; D uncertain. Germline CDR1 and CDR2: SGHRS and YFSETQ. The CDR3 is made up of 14 amino acids. Between the trimmed V and J ends, which lost 1 base and 7 bases, there was a span of 11 bases. The CDR3 DNA sequence: TGCGCCAGCAGCTTGCTACAGAATGACGGGGAGCTGTTTTTT. It is translated as CASSLLQNDGELFF.

The genes are TRBV6-5 and TRBJ1-1, with 9 bases identical to TRBD1. The germline V gene has CDR1 MNHEY and CDR2 SVGAGI. The CDR3 extends over 15 amino acids. Trimming at V came to 0 bases and at J to 6 bases, leaving 5 bases not matched to a gene. The DNA for the CDR3 is TGTGCCAGCAGTTACTCGGGGACAGGGCGGTCTGAAGCTTTCTTT. This codes for CASSYSGTGRSEAFF.

This chain connects TRBV7-6 to TRBJ1-4; possibly TRBD1 for D (6 bases). This CDR3 is built from 17 residues. V gave up 5 bases and J gave up 0 bases, with 16 bases separating them. From germline, CDR1 is SGHVS and CDR2 FNYEAQ. The DNA for the CDR3 is TGTGCCAGCAGCAAGACCAGACAGGAGGCAACTAATGAAAAACTGTTTTTT. Translating gives CASSKTRQEATNEKLFF.

This clonotype showed up many times. The chain has TRBV10-3 and TRBJ2-3; 10 positions agree with TRBD1. Germline V gene data show CDR1 as ENHRY and CDR2 as SYGVKD. The CDR3 length is 15 residues. J lost 5 bases, V lost 2 bases, and 4 bases had no gene match. The CDR3 nucleotides are TGTGCCATCAGTGAGCGACAGGGGGCCGAAGATACGCAGTATTTT. This codes for CAISERQGAEDTQYF.

The V call is TRBV10-3, the J call TRBJ1-2; D not resolved. Germline V gene lookup returns CDR1 ENHRY and CDR2 SYGVKD. CDR3 length: 12 amino acids. V dropped 2 bases and J dropped 7 bases, with 8 bases sitting between them. CDR3: CAISERLAGYTF. In DNA form, the CDR3 reads TGTGCCATCAGTGAGAGGCTCGCTGGCTACACCTTC.

This clonotype has only a few counts. The gene calls are TRBV16 and TRBJ1-3; D is uncertain. Per germline, CDR1 KGHSY and CDR2 FQNENV. The CDR3 has 16 residues. The ends were cut back, 0 bases at V and 0 bases at J, with 9 bases in the middle. Here the CDR3 DNA reads TGTGCCAGCAGCCAATCGGCCAGATTCTCTGGAAACACCATATATTTT. Protein product: CASSQSARFSGNTIYF. The complete variable domain, with remaining parts taken from reference TRBV16 and TRBJ1-3, reads GEEVAQTPKHLVRGEGQKAKLYCAPIKGHSYVFWYQQVLKNEFKFLISFQNENVFDETGMPKERFSAKCLPNSPCSLEIQATKLEDSAVYFCASSQSARFSGNTIYFGEGSWLTVV.

This chain uses TRBV7-2 with TRBJ2-1; D is unresolved. V lost 2 bases and J 8 bases, leaving 13 bases between the germline ends. Germline CDR1 is SGHTA and CDR2 is FQGNSA. This CDR3 has 14 amino acids. CDR3 nucleotides: TGTGCCAGCAGCTTATCCTTCGTCAGTGATGAGCAGTTCTTC. Translating gives CASSLSFVSDEQFF.

This clonotype was seen a handful of times. The chain has TRBV23-1 and TRBJ2-3, with D tentatively TRBD2 (6 bases). TRBV23-1 belongs to the ORF category, with a function that is uncertain. CDR3 length: 17 amino acids. V dropped 1 base and J dropped 4 bases, with 18 bases sitting between them. The CDR3 sequence: CASSQCEVFGGADTQYF. In nucleotides, the CDR3 is TGCGCCAGCAGTCAATGTGAGGTGTTCGGAGGGGCAGATACGCAGTATTTT.

This clonotype was counted ten times or more. The chain is built from TRBV14 and TRBJ2-6; D is perhaps TRBD2 (6 bases). There are 15 residues in the CDR3. Germline V lookup: CDR1 SGHDN, CDR2 FVKESK. The V gene lost 3 bases and the J gene lost 0 bases, with 6 bases spanning the gap. CDR3 sequence: CASSQGGSGANVLTF. CDR3 nucleotides: TGTGCCAGCAGCCAGGGGGGCTCTGGGGCCAACGTCCTGACTTTC.

This clonotype showed up just a few times. V is TRBV5-5 and J is TRBJ2-3; D call uncertain. The V and J ends lost 1 base and 6 bases respectively, with 6 bases between them. Looked up from germline, CDR1 is SGHKS and CDR2 is YYEKEE (reference sequence). The CDR3 is 12 amino acids. The CDR3 DNA reads as TGTGCCAGCAGCTTGATGTTCGATACGCAGTATTTT. It is translated as CASSLMFDTQYF.

The table lists this clonotype with many counts. V and J are TRBV7-2 and TRBJ1-6, with 8 bases aligning to TRBD1. The CDR3 is made up of 15 amino acids. The ends lost 8 bases at V and 6 bases at J; junction bases unmatched: 9. Germline-derived CDR1 and CDR2 are SGHTA and FQGNSA. The CDR3 DNA reads TGTGCCAGCCGAGGACAGGGAGGGACTAATTCACCCCTCCACTTT. Protein product: CASRGQGGTNSPLHF.

There are a few counts of this clonotype. CDR3 protein: CASSLQGNVGTEAFF. DNA for the CDR3: TGTGCCAGCAGCCTACAGGGGAACGTTGGCACTGAAGCTTTCTTT. The J gene is TRBJ1-1, the V gene TRBV7-9; TRBD1 matches at 7 bases. Germline values: CDR1 SEHNR, CDR2 FQNEAQ (reference sequence). Trimming cost V 5 bases and J 4 bases; bases outside gene matches: 10. The CDR3 spans 15 residues.

There are many counts of this clonotype. This sequence joins TRBV5-1 and TRBJ2-7, with 8 bases matching TRBD1. The CDR3 runs 14 residues. Germline V gene sequence: CDR1 SGHRS, CDR2 YFSETQ. V trimming: 0 bases; J trimming: 3 bases; junction bases outside the gene matches: 2. CDR3 bases: TGCGCCAGCAGCTTGGGGGGACAGGTCTACGAGCAGTACTTC. Its translation is CASSLGGQVYEQYF.

This clonotype was detected ten times or more. This sequence joins TRBV25-1 and TRBJ1-5, with TRBD1 matching over 7 bases. The V and J ends lost 3 bases and 3 bases, in that order; junction bases with no gene match: 5. This CDR3 is built from 15 residues. The germline gives CDR1 MGHDK, CDR2 SYGVNS. The CDR3 coding sequence is TGTGCCAGCAGTGAGCAACAGGGGAACAATCAGCCCCAGCATTTT. As protein: CASSEQQGNNQPQHF.

This CDR3 is CASSLGAGAGNTIYF. The CDR3 DNA sequence: TGTGCCAGCAGCTTAGGCGCGGGAGCAGGAAACACCATATATTTT. This rearrangement joins TRBV7-6 to TRBJ1-3; no clear D gene. The CDR3 has 15 amino acids. Germline V gene data show CDR1 as SGHVS and CDR2 as FNYEAQ. The V end was cut by 1 base, the J end by 4 bases, with 11 bases between. The variable domain in full, with the rest retrieved from reference TRBV7-6 and TRBJ1-3, is GAGVSQSPRYKVTKRGQDVALRCDPISGHVSLYWYRQALGQGPEFLTYFNYEAQQDKSGLPNDRFSAERPEGSISTLTIQRTEQRDSAMYRCASSLGAGAGNTIYFGEGSWLTVV.

V gene TRBV5-4 combines with J gene TRBJ2-6; D unresolved. Between the trimmed V and J ends, which lost 3 bases and 4 bases, there was a span of 5 bases. CDR3 length: 13 amino acids. Germline V gene data show CDR1 as SGHNT and CDR2 as YYREEE (reference sequence). The CDR3 protein is CASSSWGANVLTF. For the CDR3, the DNA is TGTGCCAGCAGCTCGTGGGGGGCCAACGTCCTGACTTTC. The full variable domain, rest sourced from reference TRBV5-4 and TRBJ2-6, is ETGVTQSPTHLIKTRGQQVTLRCSSQSGHNTVSWYQQALGQGPQFIFQYYREEENGRGNFPPRFSGLQFPNYSSELNVNALELDDSALYLCASSSWGANVLTFGAGSRLTVL.

This chain uses TRBV10-3 with TRBJ2-3; D uncertain. The CDR3 has 12 amino acids. Germline values: CDR1 ENHRY, CDR2 SYGVKD. The V gene lost 6 bases and the J gene lost 5 bases, with 9 bases spanning the gap. The CDR3 loop reads CAISPDGDTQYF. CDR3 bases: TGTGCCATCAGCCCGGACGGAGATACGCAGTATTTT.

This clonotype has more than one count but fewer than ten. The chain has TRBV4-2 and TRBJ1-2; possible D gene TRBD1, 5 bases. Germline loops: CDR1 LGHNA, CDR2 YNFKEQ. There are 16 residues in the CDR3. V lost 0 bases, J lost 1 base, and 12 bases lay in between. CDR3 coding DNA: TGTGCCAGCAGCCAAGAGTTGGCGCAGGGTAACTATGGCTACACCTTC. It yields the protein CASSQELAQGNYGYTF.

The chain employs TRBV12-3 or TRBV12-4 and TRBJ2-2; D gene unclear. The CDR3 consists of 14 residues. V was shortened by 3 bases and J by 6 bases, with 11 bases between the two germline ends. CDR3 DNA sequence: TGTGCCAGCAGTTTTGGTGGGGTGCCCGGGGAGCTGTTTTTT. Translated: CASSFGGVPGELFF.

This clonotype occurred a few times. CDR3 nucleotide sequence: TGTGCCAGCAGATATGGAGAGGGCTTATATGGCTACACCTTC. It yields the protein CASRYGEGLYGYTF. The chain is built from TRBV7-9 and TRBJ1-2; no clear D. CDR3 length equals 14 residues. The V end was cut by 6 bases, the J end by 5 bases, with 16 bases between. Germline CDR1 SEHNR, CDR2 FQNEAQ (reference sequence).